The 29 T cell receptor beta chains below all came from one sample that was sequenced in a study of blood T cells in healthy people across ages. A sample-barcoded 5' primer and a J-beta primer mix were used in a second PCR of roughly 7 to 12 cycles. TCRdb analysed the 5' RACE reads with MiXCR anew, one entry per CDR3 protein. The sample includes 600,000 to 1,000,000 distinct CDR3 sequences, roughly 50% of them seen just once. Specimen: blood. The receptors originated from a man aged 25-40 years in good health.

The chain uses TRBV5-1 and TRBJ2-1, with 8 bases fitting TRBD2. The germline gives CDR1 SGHRS, CDR2 YFSETQ. This CDR3 is 13 amino acids long. J lost 5 bases, V lost 4 bases, and 2 bases had no gene match. The CDR3 nucleotides read TGCGCCAGCAGCCCCGGGGGGGACAATGAGCAGTTCTTC. It specifies CASSPGGDNEQFF.

This clonotype was observed a handful of times. This rearrangement joins TRBV9 to TRBJ2-5; the D gene is possibly TRBD1 (6 bases). Germline lookup yields CDR1 SGDLS and CDR2 YYNGEE. This CDR3 comprises 14 residues. V was pared by 0 bases and J by 5 bases, with 11 bases between. CDR3 protein: CASSVEQGKETQYF. The DNA of the CDR3 is TGTGCCAGCAGCGTAGAACAGGGCAAGGAGACCCAGTACTTC.

The chain combines TRBV30 with TRBJ2-6; D not certain. V lost 1 base to trimming and J lost 0 bases, with 4 bases between them. The germline V gene encodes CDR1 GTSNPN and CDR2 SVGIG (reference sequence). The CDR3 consists of 14 residues. The DNA for the CDR3 is TGTGCCTGGAGTGACTACTCTGGGGCCAACGTCCTGACTTTC. Translation gives CAWSDYSGANVLTF.

CDR3 residues: CASSLTTGPSNEQFF. The CDR3 bases are TGTGCCAGCAGCCTGACGACAGGGCCCTCCAATGAGCAGTTCTTC. The J gene is TRBJ2-1, the V gene TRBV7-2; 7 bases map to TRBD1. Looked up from germline, CDR1 is SGHTA and CDR2 is FQGNSA. This CDR3 is 15 amino acids long. V dropped 5 bases and J dropped 6; count of bases not matched to a gene: 10. Based on the CDR3 plus reference TRBV7-2 and TRBJ2-1, the full variable domain is GAGVSQSPSNKVTEKGKDVELRCDPISGHTALYWYRQSLGQGLEFLIYFQGNSAPDKSGLPSDRFSAERTGGSVSTLTIQRTQQEDSAVYLCASSLTTGPSNEQFFGPGTRLTVL.

The chain has TRBV28 and TRBJ2-6; D not resolved. Per the germline V gene, CDR1 is MDHEN and CDR2 is SYDVKM. The CDR3 has 16 residues. V lost 6 bases to trimming and J lost 2 bases, with 14 bases between them. In DNA, the CDR3 is TGTGCCAGCAGCCATGTAGGTGCCCCTGGGGCCAACGTCCTGACTTTC. Encoded protein: CASSHVGAPGANVLTF.

This clonotype occurred once. One end of the junction fails to match germline, which may point to a read error. The chain employs TRBV12-3 or TRBV12-4 and TRBJ2-2; the D gene is possibly TRBD2 (6 bases). CDR3 length: 14 residues. CDR3 bases: TGTTCCAGCAGTCCCGGGGGTAACACCGGGGAGCTGTTTTTT. Translation gives CSSSPGGNTGELFF.

This clonotype was seen only a few times. The CDR3 is CSAGGLGTYEQYF. The CDR3 DNA reads as TGCAGCGCTGGTGGTCTAGGCACCTACGAGCAGTACTTC. The chain carries TRBV29-1 and TRBJ2-4; D is uncertain. The J call is doubtful: the DNA matches TRBJ2-7 better. The CDR3 consists of 13 residues. Germline V CDR1 and CDR2: SQVTM, ANQGSEA.

In its sample, this clonotype was seen a few times. V usage is TRBV20-1 and J usage is TRBJ2-4; D is perhaps TRBD1 (6 bases). The end of the DNA fits TRBJ2-7 better, so the J call may be wrong. From germline, CDR1 is DFQATT and CDR2 SNEGSKA (reference sequence). CDR3 length: 12 residues. CDR3 sequence: CSASTNRVEQYF. For the CDR3, the DNA is TGCAGTGCGAGTACCAACAGGGTCGAGCAGTACTTC.

V and J are TRBV29-1 and TRBJ2-1; D tentatively fits TRBD1 or TRBD2 (6 bases each). V dropped 7 bases and J dropped 7 bases, with 20 bases sitting between them. CDR1 is SQVTM and CDR2 is ANQGSEA in the germline V gene. CDR3 length equals 14 residues. The CDR3 is CSGGVGGWENEQFF. The DNA of the CDR3 is TGCAGCGGGGGGGTCGGGGGCTGGGAGAATGAGCAGTTCTTC.

A word on this clonotype: A read error may produce the germline difference seen at one junction end. The chain uses TRBV12-3 or TRBV12-4 and TRBJ1-1; D perhaps matches TRBD1 (5 bases). This CDR3 is built from 13 residues. The CDR3 sequence is CASSLVEDTEAFF. The CDR3 DNA follows: TGTGCCAGCAGTTTAGTAGAGGACACTGAGGCTTTCTTT.

The chain links TRBV20-1 to TRBJ2-1, with TRBD2 matching over 7 bases. V shed 5 bases, J shed 2 bases, and the junction held 9 bases outside the gene matches. The CDR3 is 15 amino acids. The germline V gene encodes CDR1 DFQATT and CDR2 SNEGSKA (reference sequence). The CDR3 DNA follows: TGCAGTGCTCCAAGAGCGGGACCCACCTACAATGAGCAGTTCTTC. It translates to CSAPRAGPTYNEQFF.

V is TRBV7-2 and J is TRBJ2-7; 13 nucleotides match TRBD2. V lost 4 bases to trimming and J lost 2 bases; unmatched junction nucleotides: 5. The CDR3 has 16 amino acids. CDR1 is SGHTA and CDR2 is FQGNSA in the germline V gene. CDR3 nucleotides: TGTGCCAGCAGCTCGTCACTAGCGGGAGGGGCCTACGAGCAGTACTTC. It codes for CASSSSLAGGAYEQYF.

J is TRBJ2-3 and V is TRBV10-3; D gene unclear. The germline gives CDR1 ENHRY, CDR2 SYGVKD. The V and J ends lost 3 bases and 0 bases respectively, with 13 bases between them. The CDR3 contains 16 residues. The CDR3 sequence: CAISDDTKTSTDTQYF. The CDR3 region has the DNA TGTGCCATCAGTGATGACACCAAGACTAGCACAGATACGCAGTATTTT.

The gene calls are TRBV12-3 or TRBV12-4 and TRBJ2-3; 8 nucleotides align to TRBD2. This CDR3 region has 19 residues. V gave up 2 bases and J gave up 2 bases; unmatched junction bases: 15. CDR3 DNA: TGTGCCAGCAGTTTAAACCCCATAGGAGCGGGAGAGATCACAGATACGCAGTATTTT. Its protein is CASSLNPIGAGEITDTQYF.

This clonotype occurred a few times. V gene TRBV12-3 or TRBV12-4 combines with J gene TRBJ2-5; tentative D call: TRBD1 (6 bases). The CDR3 is made up of 15 amino acids. V was shortened by 6 bases and J by 1 base, with 15 bases between the two germline ends. In DNA form, the CDR3 reads TGTGCCAGCAGGCAAACAGGGTATGGCCAAGAGACCCAGTACTTC. Translated: CASRQTGYGQETQYF.

The chain uses TRBV6-1 and TRBJ1-5; D is ambiguous. Germline CDR1 is MNHNS and CDR2 is SASEGT. The length of the CDR3 is 15 residues. Deletions cut 3 bases from V and 5 bases from J, with 14 bases between. The CDR3 DNA follows: TGTGCCAGCAGTGATCTTTTCGGGAATCATCAGCCCCAGCATTTT. This codes for CASSDLFGNHQPQHF.

The V gene is TRBV7-2, the J gene TRBJ2-3; D is ambiguous. V gave up 1 base and J gave up 7 bases, with 6 bases separating them. CDR1 SGHTA and CDR2 FQGNSA come from the germline V gene. The CDR3 spans 12 residues. CDR3 protein: CASSLEKHTQYF. The DNA for the CDR3 is TGTGCCAGCAGCTTAGAAAAACATACGCAGTATTTT.

A note on this clonotype: A much more abundant neighbour one base away suggests this may be a read error. The chain couples TRBV7-8 to TRBJ2-1, with D maybe TRBD2 (6 bases). The CDR3 consists of 16 residues. CDR1 and CDR2 (germline): SGHVS, FQNEAQ. V lost 5 bases and J lost 5, with 19 bases in between. The CDR3 DNA is TGTGCCAGCAGCCCGGGGGACGCCCGCTTACACAATGAGCAGTTCTTC. Its protein product is CASSPGDARLHNEQFF.

The table lists this clonotype with a few counts. V is TRBV6-2 or TRBV6-3 and J is TRBJ2-1; unclear D gene. The V gene's germline CDR1 is MNHEY and CDR2 SVGEGT. The ends were cut back, 5 bases at V and 0 bases at J, with 8 bases in the middle. This CDR3 region has 14 residues. The CDR3 nucleotides are TGTGCCAGCAGTGTCGGAACCTCCTACAATGAGCAGTTCTTC. It is translated as CASSVGTSYNEQFF.

This clonotype came up a few times. The genes are TRBV5-1 and TRBJ2-5; TRBD2 might be the D (5 bases). Germline CDR1 SGHRS, CDR2 YFSETQ. V lost 0 bases and J lost 5, with 14 bases in between. The CDR3 sequence is 15 residues long. In nucleotides, the CDR3 is TGCGCCAGCAGCTTGGCGCCGAGCGGTTTTGAGACCCAGTACTTC. This codes for CASSLAPSGFETQYF.

This clonotype is a singleton in its sample. The gene calls are TRBV20-1 and TRBJ2-1, with 11 positions matching TRBD2. The germline V gene encodes CDR1 DFQATT and CDR2 SNEGSKA (reference sequence). The length of the CDR3 is 17 residues. V lost 0 bases to trimming and J lost 7 bases; unmatched junction nucleotides: 11. CDR3 bases: TGCAGTGCTAGAGACGTTAGCGGGAGGGCCTTTCCAAATGAGCAGTTCTTC. Amino acids: CSARDVSGRAFPNEQFF.

This clonotype occurred a few times. The chain uses TRBV20-1 and TRBJ1-2; possibly TRBD1 for D (5 bases). Germline loops: CDR1 DFQATT, CDR2 SNEGSKA (reference sequence). The CDR3 extends over 14 amino acids. V was pared by 6 bases and J by 0 bases, with 14 bases between. CDR3 residues: CSAGGTEANYGYTF. CDR3 nucleotides: TGCAGTGCCGGGGGGACCGAAGCTAACTATGGCTACACCTTC.

The chain couples TRBV5-5 to TRBJ2-7; tentatively, D is TRBD2 (5 bases). Between the trimmed V and J ends, which lost 0 bases and 4 bases, there was a span of 17 bases. Looked up from germline, CDR1 is SGHKS and CDR2 is YYEKEE (reference sequence). The CDR3 consists of 16 residues. CDR3 DNA sequence: TGTGCCAGCAGCTTGGCTCCGGGTCCTGGGAGTTACGAGCAGTACTTC. As protein: CASSLAPGPGSYEQYF.

The chain links TRBV29-1 to TRBJ2-7; TRBD1 matches 11 bases. The V and J ends lost 1 base and 2 bases, in that order; junction bases with no gene match: 7. CDR1 SQVTM and CDR2 ANQGSEA come from the germline V gene. This CDR3 region has 16 residues. The CDR3 loop reads CSVEGIPGQGAYEQYF. The CDR3 DNA sequence: TGCAGCGTTGAAGGGATACCGGGACAGGGGGCCTACGAGCAGTACTTC.

V and J are TRBV5-4 and TRBJ2-7; D is ambiguous. CDR3 size: 14 residues. Per the germline V gene, CDR1 is SGHNT and CDR2 is YYREEE (reference sequence). V was pared by 5 bases and J by 0 bases, with 12 bases between. DNA for the CDR3: TGTGCCAGCAGACAAGGGATGGGCTCCTACGAGCAGTACTTC. Translated: CASRQGMGSYEQYF.

This chain uses TRBV6-6 with TRBJ1-2, with D perhaps matching TRBD1 (5 bases). The CDR3 contains 13 residues. V lost 5 bases and J 3 bases, leaving 10 bases between the germline ends. Germline lookup yields CDR1 MNHNY and CDR2 SVGAGI (reference sequence). For the CDR3, the DNA is TGTGCCAGCAGTACGGGGCGCGACTATGGCTACACCTTC. Its translation is CASSTGRDYGYTF.

The J gene is TRBJ1-6, the V gene TRBV30; D is perhaps TRBD1 (6 bases). V was trimmed by 0 bases and J by 6 bases, leaving 12 bases between them. The germline gives CDR1 GTSNPN, CDR2 SVGIG (reference sequence). The CDR3 runs 15 residues. For the CDR3, the DNA is TGTGCCTGGAGTGTCCCGGACAGACGTAATTCACCCCTCCACTTT. This sequence encodes CAWSVPDRRNSPLHF.

The chain recombines TRBV6-2 or TRBV6-3 with TRBJ2-6; no clear D gene. The V end was cut by 8 bases, the J end by 1 base, with 15 bases between. The CDR3 contains 16 residues. Germline values: CDR1 MNHEY, CDR2 SVGEGT. CDR3 sequence: CASHAVGESGANVLTF. The CDR3 nucleotides read TGTGCCAGCCATGCCGTAGGAGAGTCTGGGGCCAACGTCCTGACTTTC.

This sequence joins TRBV5-1 and TRBJ1-2; the match to TRBD1 covers 7 bases. The CDR3 length is 14 residues. V lost 4 bases, J lost 5 bases, and 8 bases stayed unmatched. Per the germline V gene, CDR1 is SGHRS and CDR2 is YFSETQ. CDR3 sequence (DNA): TGCGCCAGCAGCCAGACAGGGACAAATTATGGCTACACCTTC. This encodes CASSQTGTNYGYTF.